This record looks at one TCR beta chain sequence and its context. The antigen is not known. The data were taken from a study of T-cell memory formation after mild COVID-19. Study information: In these data, TCR clusters were largely donor specific.

CDR3 length: 15 amino acids. CDR1 is SGHTA and CDR2 is FQGTGA in the germline V gene. Trimming cost V 1 base and J 5 bases, with 12 bases left between them. Study-wide points: Contracting CD4+ clones lay largely in CM and EM, with CD8+ ones residing in EMRA. Some SARS-CoV-2-responding clones were already detected in memory before infection.

It was 5'RACE with constant-segment primers that produced the TCR alpha and TCR beta cDNA libraries, which carried sample barcodes and UMIs. MiXCR, applied by TCRdb to the 5' RACE reads, yields one record per CDR3 protein. The sample holds a few hundred thousand distinct CDR3 sequences, 15% to 20% seen once. This sequence was found in a man aged 18-30 years who had mild COVID-19 (a few samples of this study predate the infection). Cell type and time point are not known. The specimen was PBMCs or a T cell subset sorted from them (not recorded which). This chain uses TRBV7-3 with TRBJ2-4, with unresolved D. CDR3 sequence: CASSLIGRPENIQYF. CDR3 coding DNA: TGTGCCAGCAGCTTAATAGGTAGACCCGAAAACATTCAGTACTTC.